This T cell receptor (beta chain) was obtained from a study of blood T cell repertoires in COVID-19. With 4 bases removed from V and 11 bases from J, the gap between germline ends came to 14 bases. CDR3 length: 12 amino acids. The germline V gene has CDR1 SGHVS and CDR2 FQNEAQ. Generated by immunoSEQ multiplex PCR, the TCRdb table keeps only in-frame clones and is missing some. Of over 250,000 clones in the sample, 75% to 90% are singletons; the top ten hold 1.5%. The receptor was isolated from a woman aged 40 to 50 who had recovered from COVID-19. The sequenced sample consisted of peripheral blood. The chain carries TRBV7-8 and TRBJ1-2; tentatively, D is TRBD1 (6 bases). The CDR3 reads CASSSLQGWYTF. As DNA, the CDR3 is TGTGCCAGCAGCTCGCTACAGGGATGGTACACCTTC.